The clone carrying this TCR beta chain was found many times. The sample belongs to a study of regulatory T cells in long-lasting Graves disease. At the level of the study: Antithyroid drug intake by newly diagnosed Graves' patients had lasted under 3 months.

As for time point: newly diagnosed GD, antithyroid drugs for less than 3 months. Construction of the TCR library relied on RNA isolated from PBMCs. EDTA tubes received approximately 10 milliliters of drawn peripheral blood. In building TCR beta libraries, iRepertoire HTBI primers were used together with Arm-PCR of CDR3 regions. TCRdb used MiXCR to reprocess the multiplex PCR reads, holding one entry per CDR3 protein. The data hold some 220,000 distinct CDR3 sequences, with roughly 19% observed a single time. A further study also used this sample, focusing on T cells in Graves' hyperthyroidism and ophthalmopathy.

The sequencing here drew on peripheral blood mononuclear cells (PBMCs), taken at new diagnosis, from a patient treated with antithyroid drugs. This clonotype was obtained from a woman aged 25 to 39 with Graves disease.

The DNA for the CDR3 is TGTGCCAGCAGCTCTACCGGGACAGGCTACGAGCAGTACTTC. It is translated as CASSSTGTGYEQYF. The rearrangement joins TRBV7-8 to TRBJ2-7, with 8 positions matching TRBD1. Trimming took 4 bases from V and 3 from J; bases not matched to a gene: 5. Germline CDR1 and CDR2: SGHVS and FQNEAQ. The CDR3 covers 14 residues.